This T cell receptor beta chain was captured in a study of CD8+CD57+ T cells in acquired aplastic anemia. Study-level information: Average DNA yield from sorted CD4+ and CD8+ cells was around 3.2 ug.

The CDR3 length is 13 residues. Germline V gene sequence: CDR1 LGHNA, CDR2 YSLEER. V was pared by 0 bases and J by 6 bases, with 9 bases between. Patients chosen for sequencing had CD8+CD57+ cells that had expanded, as shown by flow cytometry. As a group, the patients uniformly had severe acquired aplastic anemia. CDR3 and TCR beta VDJ profiling relied on a genomic DNA template. MiXCR, run by TCRdb on the reads, gives a single entry per CDR3 protein. The sample has around 200,000 distinct CDR3 sequences, under 50% seen once. Notes on the study in general: With respect to CD8+ Simpson's diversity, patients and controls did not differ significantly. Sharing between patients and controls was observed for twenty-nine CD8+ CDR3 sequences.

A word on this clonotype: What it binds is unknown.

This chain uses TRBV4-3 with TRBJ2-7; D remains ambiguous. The sequenced material came from sorted CD4+, CD8+, or CD8+CD57+ T cells (not recorded which) from PBMCs. This TCR was sampled from a human donor with aplastic anemia. CDR3 loop: CASSQEVGFEQYF. The CDR3 DNA sequence: TGCGCCAGCAGCCAAGAAGTGGGCTTCGAGCAGTACTTC.